This T cell receptor (beta chain) is drawn from a study of somatic mutations in cytotoxic T cells in rheumatoid arthritis. Study background: Including V beta1+ cells that were sequenced for TCRB, some T-cell populations stained with V beta antibodies were flow-sorted at nearly 100% purity.

This CDR3 spans 15 amino acids. Per the germline V gene, CDR1 is MGHRA and CDR2 is YSYEKL. V lost 8 bases to trimming and J lost 4 bases; unmatched junction nucleotides: 10. Method: immunoSEQ multiplex PCR; TCRdb's copy keeps in-frame clones and lacks some. This table holds about 2,300 clones, around 77% found once. Findings and caveats of the study: No significant CD8+ T-cell clonality difference was found between rheumatoid arthritis patients and age-matched controls.

Regarding this clone: Its target is unknown.

Specimen: CD8+ T cells sorted from blood. This TCR was sampled from a woman aged 40-49 years with rheumatoid arthritis. V usage is TRBV4-1 and J usage is TRBJ2-1; 8 nucleotides line up with TRBD1. CDR3: CASQPDRVDYNEQFF. CDR3 DNA sequence: TGCGCCAGCCAACCGGACAGGGTCGATTACAATGAGCAGTTCTTC.